The clone carrying this TCR beta chain has just one count. The sample comes from a study of blood T cell repertoires in COVID-19. V gave up 1 base and J gave up 7 bases; unmatched junction bases: 6. Germline loops: CDR1 SEHNR, CDR2 FQNEAQ (reference sequence). The length of the CDR3 is 16 residues. TCRdb keeps only in-frame clones here, not all; method: immunoSEQ multiplex PCR. The sample shows a few hundred thousand clones, 87% of them seen only once. V and J are TRBV7-9 and TRBJ1-6; 8 bases fit TRBD1. This TCR was recovered from a man aged 18 to 30 with active or convalescent COVID-19. The sample was peripheral blood. The CDR3 nucleotides are TGTGCCAGCAGCTTAGGACAGGGGAATTTGAATTCACCCCTCCACTTT. Amino acids: CASSLGQGNLNSPLHF.